The 24 T cell receptor beta chains presented below share a single source sample, sequenced in a study of blood T cell repertoires in COVID-19. Produced via immunoSEQ multiplex PCR; TCRdb's table is partial and in-frame only. The sample comprises under 300,000 clones, about 88% of which are singletons, and 1.5% to 2% rests with the top ten. The sequenced sample was PBMCs or T cells enriched from blood (not recorded which). The receptors were sampled from a woman in her 50s who had recovered from COVID-19.

This clone was counted once. The chain is built from TRBV5-6 and TRBJ2-1, with D tentatively TRBD2 (5 bases). CDR1 is SGHDT, CDR2 YYEEEE, per germline. CDR3 length equals 15 residues. Trimming removed 2 bases at V and 4 bases at J, with 13 bases between. CDR3 sequence: CASSFRRTSYNEQFF. The CDR3 DNA follows: TGTGCCAGCAGCTTTCGGAGGACGTCATACAATGAGCAGTTCTTC.

The chain combines TRBV18 with TRBJ2-5, with D possibly being TRBD1 (6 bases). The CDR3 spans 14 residues. Germline loops: CDR1 KGHSH, CDR2 LQKENI. V lost 2 bases and J lost 2, with 9 bases in between. The CDR3 spells CASSPEGVQETQYF. For the CDR3, the DNA is TGTGCCAGCTCACCAGAGGGGGTACAAGAGACCCAGTACTTC.

CDR3 DNA: TGTGCCAGCAGCGTCCGGGACAGGGTCAACAATGAGCAGTTCTTC. Its translation: CASSVRDRVNNEQFF. This rearrangement joins TRBV7-9 to TRBJ2-1; 9 bases fit TRBD1. The CDR3 runs to 15 residues. Germline V CDR1 and CDR2: SEHNR, FQNEAQ (reference sequence). With 5 bases clipped from V and 5 bases from J, the junction kept 7 bases outside the gene matches. The whole variable domain, remainder taken from reference TRBV7-9 and TRBJ2-1, is DTGVSQNPRHKITKRGQNVTFRCDPISEHNRLYWYRQTLGQGPEFLTYFQNEAQLEKSRLLSDRFSAERPKGSFSTLEIQRTEQGDSAMYLCASSVRDRVNNEQFFGPGTRLTVL.

This clone was recorded only once. The chain has TRBV4-3 and TRBJ2-1; TRBD2 aligns across 9 bases. V lost 4 bases to trimming and J lost 5 bases; unmatched junction nucleotides: 9. Per the germline V gene, CDR1 is LGHNA and CDR2 is YSLEER. This CDR3 is 16 amino acids long. The DNA of the CDR3 is TGCGCCAGCAGCCGAAATAGCGGGAGAGATGACAATGAGCAGTTCTTC. This sequence encodes CASSRNSGRDDNEQFF.

The CDR3 reads CASRGPSRSNTEAFF. CDR3 sequence (DNA): TGTGCCAGCAGGGGGCCGTCAAGATCGAACACTGAAGCTTTCTTT. V gene TRBV6-5 combines with J gene TRBJ1-1; D perhaps matches TRBD1 (5 bases). Between the trimmed V and J ends, which lost 6 bases and 1 base, there was a span of 15 bases. Germline loops: CDR1 MNHEY, CDR2 SVGAGI. This CDR3 has 15 amino acids.

The chain joins TRBV27 to TRBJ2-7; 7 bases align to TRBD1. The germline gives CDR1 MNHEY, CDR2 SMNVEV (reference sequence). There are 17 residues in the CDR3. V was pared by 5 bases and J by 3 bases, with 16 bases of the junction left unmatched. The CDR3 here is CASSAPGLTGRIYEQYF. In DNA, the CDR3 is TGTGCCAGCAGTGCCCCAGGGTTGACAGGGCGTATCTACGAGCAGTACTTC.

The rearrangement joins TRBV29-1 to TRBJ1-2; 7 nucleotides align to TRBD1. CDR3 length equals 11 residues. Losses at the gene ends were 4 bases for V and 4 bases for J; bases not matched to a gene: 0. In germline, CDR1 is SQVTM, CDR2 ANQGSEA. CDR3 DNA sequence: TGCAGCGTTGGACAGGGCTATGGCTACACCTTC. Translated: CSVGQGYGYTF.

J is TRBJ2-1 and V is TRBV5-1; the match to TRBD1 covers 7 bases. V shed 4 bases and J 8 bases; nucleotides not matched to a gene: 15. Germline V gene lookup returns CDR1 SGHRS and CDR2 YFSETQ. CDR3 length: 16 residues. CDR3 amino acids: CASSAPRQGSYDEQFF. CDR3 nucleotide sequence: TGCGCCAGCAGCGCTCCAAGACAGGGAAGTTACGATGAGCAGTTCTTC.

The V call is TRBV5-1, the J call TRBJ2-7; 7 positions match TRBD2. Germline assignment: CDR1 SGHRS and CDR2 YFSETQ. The CDR3 spans 13 residues. V was pared by 2 bases and J by 6 bases, with 5 bases of the junction left unmatched. In DNA form, the CDR3 reads TGCGCCAGCAGCTTTCAAGCTAGCGGCGAGCAGTACTTC. Encoded protein: CASSFQASGEQYF.

This clone has a single count. The rearrangement links TRBV19 to TRBJ1-2, with D maybe TRBD1 (5 bases). Trimming cost V 8 bases and J 2 bases, with 12 bases left between them. CDR3 length equals 13 residues. Germline V gives CDR1 LNHDA, CDR2 SQIVND (reference sequence). DNA for the CDR3: TGTGCCAGTCGCGGGGGGTGGAACTATGGCTACACCTTC. Translated, it gives CASRGGWNYGYTF.

The CDR3 DNA reads as TGTGCCATCGGCGGGACTAGCTCCTACGAGCAGTACTTC. It is translated as CAIGGTSSYEQYF. The chain has TRBV10-3 and TRBJ2-7; 8 bases are shared with TRBD2. V lost 8 bases to trimming and J lost 0 bases; unmatched junction nucleotides: 3. The CDR3 consists of 13 residues. The germline V gene has CDR1 ENHRY and CDR2 SYGVKD.

CDR3 DNA sequence: TGTGCCAGCAGCCAATCCGGGGGTGGTCCTGAAGCTTTCTTT. Translating gives CASSQSGGGPEAFF. The chain uses TRBV16 and TRBJ1-1, with a tentative D call TRBD1 (5 bases). In germline, CDR1 is KGHSY, CDR2 FQNENV. CDR3 length: 14 amino acids. V was cut by 0 bases and J by 6 bases, with 11 bases left in between.

This sequence joins TRBV6-5 and TRBJ2-2; D gene ambiguous. The CDR3 length is 14 residues. Between the trimmed V and J ends, which lost 7 bases and 5 bases, there was a span of 14 bases. From germline, CDR1 is MNHEY and CDR2 SVGAGI. The CDR3 is CASTRKADTGELFF. DNA of the CDR3: TGTGCCAGCACGAGGAAGGCGGATACCGGGGAGCTGTTTTTT.

This clone was found once. The chain recombines TRBV7-9 with TRBJ2-1; 14 bases are shared with TRBD2. The CDR3 is made up of 16 amino acids. Trimming took 5 bases from V and 12 from J; bases not matched to a gene: 12. Germline loops: CDR1 SEHNR, CDR2 FQNEAQ (reference sequence). The CDR3 reads CASSPERTSGRSRQFF. The CDR3 DNA reads TGTGCCAGCAGCCCCGAACGGACTAGCGGGAGGAGCCGGCAGTTCTTC.

This chain connects TRBV6-1 to TRBJ1-1; 11 positions agree with TRBD1. The V gene's germline CDR1 is MNHNS and CDR2 SASEGT. This CDR3 has 13 amino acids. V was pared by 3 bases and J by 12 bases, with 6 bases of the junction left unmatched. CDR3 loop: CASSEARTGGPFF. The DNA of the CDR3 is TGTGCCAGCAGTGAGGCTAGGACAGGGGGCCCTTTCTTT.

This chain uses TRBV15 with TRBJ2-1; TRBD2 might be the D (5 bases). Per germline, CDR1 LNHNV and CDR2 YYDKDF (reference sequence). CDR3 length equals 13 residues. Deletions cut 1 base from V and 6 bases from J, with 7 bases between. This chain's CDR3 is CATSRGTSNEQFF. CDR3 in DNA: TGTGCCACCAGCAGAGGGACTTCCAATGAGCAGTTCTTC.

This sequence joins TRBV28 and TRBJ1-2, with D perhaps TRBD1 (6 bases). Trimming pared 6 bases from V and 4 bases from J, leaving 18 bases between. CDR3 length: 15 residues. CDR1 is MDHEN, CDR2 SYDVKM, per germline. CDR3 bases: TGTGCCAGCAGAGACAAGGGGGGGTCTTCCTATGGCTACACCTTC. The encoded protein is CASRDKGGSSYGYTF.

The rearrangement joins TRBV5-4 to TRBJ2-2; 13 nucleotides align to TRBD2. The CDR3 is made up of 16 amino acids. Losses at the gene ends were 3 bases for V and 6 bases for J; bases not matched to a gene: 5. The germline CDR1 and CDR2 sequences are SGHNT and YYREEE (reference sequence). The DNA of the CDR3 is TGTGCCAGCAGCTCTACTAGCGGGAGGGCCCCCGGGGAGCTGTTTTTT. Its translation is CASSSTSGRAPGELFF.

This rearrangement joins TRBV18 to TRBJ2-3, with 8 bases that match TRBD2. The CDR3 contains 16 residues. Germline loops: CDR1 KGHSH, CDR2 LQKENI. With V trimmed by 5 bases and J by 0 bases, 7 bases remained unmatched. DNA for the CDR3: TGTGCCAGCTCATTCATAGCGGGGACTAGCACAGATACGCAGTATTTT. Protein sequence: CASSFIAGTSTDTQYF.

The sample holds one count of this clone. The J gene is TRBJ2-1, the V gene TRBV30, with 8 bases aligning to TRBD2. The CDR3 length is 15 residues. V gave up 8 bases and J gave up 0 bases; unmatched junction bases: 9. Germline-derived CDR1 and CDR2 are GTSNPN and SVGIG (reference sequence). This CDR3 is CAGYFGLASYNEQFF. Written as DNA, the CDR3 is TGTGCCGGATACTTTGGACTAGCCTCCTACAATGAGCAGTTCTTC.

This chain links TRBV2 with TRBJ2-1, with D tentatively TRBD2 (6 bases). Germline lookup yields CDR1 SNHLY and CDR2 FYNNEI. The CDR3 is 15 amino acids. V lost 3 bases to trimming and J lost 7 bases, with 16 bases between them. In DNA, the CDR3 is TGTGCCAGCAGTGATACCAGGATCGGAGGGAATGAGCAGTTCTTC. Amino acid sequence: CASSDTRIGGNEQFF.

The V and J genes are TRBV7-2 and TRBJ2-4; D possibly corresponds to TRBD2 (6 bases). This CDR3 is 14 amino acids long. Trimming removed 3 bases at V and 6 bases at J, with 12 bases between. Germline assignment: CDR1 SGHTA and CDR2 FQGNSA. This chain's CDR3 is CASSFGGPGNIQYF. CDR3 DNA sequence: TGTGCCAGCAGCTTCGGGGGTCCCGGAAACATTCAGTACTTC.

CDR3 nucleotides: TGTGCCTGGAGTCGGACAGGGGGCGGCTACACCTTC. As protein: CAWSRTGGGYTF. The rearrangement uses TRBV30 and TRBJ1-2; 11 bases align to TRBD1. Trimming removed 2 bases from V and 8 bases from J; junction bases left unmatched: 1. The CDR3 contains 12 residues. Germline V lookup: CDR1 GTSNPN, CDR2 SVGIG (reference sequence).

This chain joins TRBV7-6 and TRBJ2-6; maybe TRBD1 (5 bases). This CDR3 has 17 amino acids. Trimming took 7 bases from V and 0 from J, leaving 16 bases between them. Germline CDR1 is SGHVS and CDR2 is FNYEAQ. The CDR3 loop reads CASTRRVGHSGANVLTF. In nucleotides, the CDR3 is TGTGCCAGCACCCGAAGGGTAGGACACTCTGGGGCCAACGTCCTGACTTTC.